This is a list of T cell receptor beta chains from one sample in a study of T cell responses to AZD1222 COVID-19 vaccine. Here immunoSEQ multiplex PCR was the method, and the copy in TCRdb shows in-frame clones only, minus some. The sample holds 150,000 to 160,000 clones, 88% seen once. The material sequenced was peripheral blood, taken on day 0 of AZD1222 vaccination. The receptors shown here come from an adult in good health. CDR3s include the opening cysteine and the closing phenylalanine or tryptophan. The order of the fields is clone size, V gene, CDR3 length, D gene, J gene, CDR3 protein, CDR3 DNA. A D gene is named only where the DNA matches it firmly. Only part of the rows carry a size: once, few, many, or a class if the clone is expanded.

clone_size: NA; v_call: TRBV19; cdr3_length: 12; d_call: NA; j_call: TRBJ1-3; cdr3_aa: CASSDIGNTIYF; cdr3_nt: TGTGCCAGTAGTGACATCGGAAACACCATATATTTT
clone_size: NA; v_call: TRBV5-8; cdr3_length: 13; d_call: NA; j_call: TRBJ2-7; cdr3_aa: CASSFGPTYEQYF; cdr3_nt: TGTGCCAGCAGCTTTGGGCCCACCTACGAGCAGTACTTC
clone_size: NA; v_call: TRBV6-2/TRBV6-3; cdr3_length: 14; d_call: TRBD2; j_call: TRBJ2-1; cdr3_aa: CASIPSGPTGEQFF; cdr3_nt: TGTGCCAGCATCCCTAGCGGACCCACGGGTGAGCAGTTCTTC
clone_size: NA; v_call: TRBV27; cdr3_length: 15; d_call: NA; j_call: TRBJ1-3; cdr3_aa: CASSLSRGGGNTIYF; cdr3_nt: TGTGCCAGCAGTTTAAGTCGGGGTGGTGGAAACACCATATATTTT
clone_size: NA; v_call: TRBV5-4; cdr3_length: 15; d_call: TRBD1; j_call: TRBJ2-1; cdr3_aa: CASSKRDRTYNEQFF; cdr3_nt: TGTGCCAGCAGCAAAAGGGACAGAACCTACAATGAGCAGTTCTTC
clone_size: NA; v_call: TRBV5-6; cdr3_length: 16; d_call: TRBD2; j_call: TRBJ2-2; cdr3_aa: CASSLGGGLATGELFF; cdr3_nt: TGTGCCAGCAGCTTGGGCGGGGGGCTCGCTACCGGGGAGCTGTTTTTT
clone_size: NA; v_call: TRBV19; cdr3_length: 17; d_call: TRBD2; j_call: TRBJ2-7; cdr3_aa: CASSPYSGTSGGDEQYF; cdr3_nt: TGTGCCAGTAGTCCGTACTCCGGGACTAGCGGGGGGGACGAGCAGTACTTC
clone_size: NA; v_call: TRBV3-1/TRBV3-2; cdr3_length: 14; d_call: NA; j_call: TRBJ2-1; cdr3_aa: CASSQTTGRGEQFF; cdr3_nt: TGTGCCAGCAGCCAAACGACAGGGAGGGGTGAGCAGTTCTTC
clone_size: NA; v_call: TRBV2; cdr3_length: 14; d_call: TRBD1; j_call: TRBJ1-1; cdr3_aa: CASTGQTLNTEAFF; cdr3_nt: TGTGCCAGCACGGGACAGACCTTGAACACTGAAGCTTTCTTT
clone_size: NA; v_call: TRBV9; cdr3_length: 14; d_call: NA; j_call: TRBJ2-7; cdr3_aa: CASSVATGAGEQYF; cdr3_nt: TGTGCCAGCAGCGTAGCGACTGGGGCGGGCGAGCAGTACTTC
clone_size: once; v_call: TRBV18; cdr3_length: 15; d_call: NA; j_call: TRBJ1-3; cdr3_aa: CASSPPAGPGNTIYF; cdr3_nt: TGTGCCAGCTCACCACCCGCAGGTCCTGGAAACACCATATATTTT
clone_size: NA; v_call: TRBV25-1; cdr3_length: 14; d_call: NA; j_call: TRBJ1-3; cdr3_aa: CASSDPMNGNTIYF; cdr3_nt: TGTGCCAGCAGTGACCCGATGAATGGAAACACCATATATTTT
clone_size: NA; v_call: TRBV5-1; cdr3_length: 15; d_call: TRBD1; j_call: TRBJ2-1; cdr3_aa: CASSRGQGAQSEQFF; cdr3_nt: TGCGCCAGCAGCAGGGGACAGGGGGCGCAAAGTGAGCAGTTCTTC
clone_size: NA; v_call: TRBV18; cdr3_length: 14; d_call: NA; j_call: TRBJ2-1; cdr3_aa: CASSPVGGLGEQFF; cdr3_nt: TGTGCCAGCTCACCAGTGGGAGGATTGGGTGAGCAGTTCTTC
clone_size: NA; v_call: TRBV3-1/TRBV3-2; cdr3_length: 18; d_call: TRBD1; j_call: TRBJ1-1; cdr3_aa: CASSQSTLEDRLNTEAFF; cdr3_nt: TGTGCCAGCAGCCAATCAACGCTGGAGGACAGGCTGAACACTGAAGCTTTCTTT
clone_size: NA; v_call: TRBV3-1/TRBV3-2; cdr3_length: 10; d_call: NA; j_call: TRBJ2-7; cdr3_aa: CASGSYEQYF; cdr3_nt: TGTGCCAGCGGCAGCTACGAGCAGTACTTC
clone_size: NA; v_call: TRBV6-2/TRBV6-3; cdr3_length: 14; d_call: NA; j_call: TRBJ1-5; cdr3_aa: CASSTTVGYQPQHF; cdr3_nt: TGTGCCAGCAGCACCACAGTAGGTTATCAGCCCCAGCATTTT
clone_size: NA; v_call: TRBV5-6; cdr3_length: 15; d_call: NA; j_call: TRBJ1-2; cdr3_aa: CASSLPGAGFGGYTF; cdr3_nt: TGTGCCAGCAGCTTGCCGGGCGCGGGGTTCGGTGGCTACACCTTC
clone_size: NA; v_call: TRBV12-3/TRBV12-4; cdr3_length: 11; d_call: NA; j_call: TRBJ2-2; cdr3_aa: CASRTAGELFF; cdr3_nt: TGTGCCAGCAGAACAGCGGGGGAGCTGTTTTTT
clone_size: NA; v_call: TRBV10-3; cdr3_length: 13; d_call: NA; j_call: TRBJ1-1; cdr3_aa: CAITGREGTEAFF; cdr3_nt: TGTGCCATCACGGGCAGGGAGGGGACTGAAGCTTTCTTT
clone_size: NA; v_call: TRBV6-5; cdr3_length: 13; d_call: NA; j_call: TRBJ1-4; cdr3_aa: CASRRDIYEKLFF; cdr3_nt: TGTGCCAGCAGAAGGGACATCTATGAAAAACTGTTTTTT
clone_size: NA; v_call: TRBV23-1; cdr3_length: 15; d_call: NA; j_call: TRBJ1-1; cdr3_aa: CASSHPVQGNTEAFF; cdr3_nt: TGCGCCAGCAGTCACCCCGTACAGGGGAACACTGAAGCTTTCTTT
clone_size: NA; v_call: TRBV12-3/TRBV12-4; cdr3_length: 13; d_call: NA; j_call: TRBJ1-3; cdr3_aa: CASILSTGNTIYF; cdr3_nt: TGTGCCAGCATCCTTTCCACTGGAAACACCATATATTTT
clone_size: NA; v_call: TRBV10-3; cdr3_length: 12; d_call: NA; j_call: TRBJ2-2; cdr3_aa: CAISPGTGELFF; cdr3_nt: TGTGCCATCAGTCCTGGAACCGGGGAGCTGTTTTTT
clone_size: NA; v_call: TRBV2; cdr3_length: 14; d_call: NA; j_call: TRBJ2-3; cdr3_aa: CASSGGWVQDTQYF; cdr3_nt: TGTGCCAGCTCCGGAGGGTGGGTCCAGGATACGCAGTATTTT
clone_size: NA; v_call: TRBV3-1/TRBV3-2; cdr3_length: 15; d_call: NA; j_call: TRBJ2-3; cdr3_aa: CASSQDTTVTHTQYF; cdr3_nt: TGTGCCAGCAGCCAAGACACTACGGTCACGCATACGCAGTATTTT
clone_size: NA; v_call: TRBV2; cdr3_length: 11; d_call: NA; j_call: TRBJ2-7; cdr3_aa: CASRAESRQYF; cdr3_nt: TGTGCCAGCAGGGCAGAAAGTCGGCAGTACTTC
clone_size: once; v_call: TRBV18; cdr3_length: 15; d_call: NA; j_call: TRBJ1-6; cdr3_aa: CASSPPMGENSPLHF; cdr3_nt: TGTGCCAGCTCACCACCGATGGGCGAGAATTCACCCCTCCACTTT
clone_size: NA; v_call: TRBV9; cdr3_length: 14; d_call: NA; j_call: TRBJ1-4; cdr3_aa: CASSVSGLSEKLFF; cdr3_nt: TGTGCCAGCAGCGTCTCAGGCCTCTCGGAAAAACTGTTTTTT
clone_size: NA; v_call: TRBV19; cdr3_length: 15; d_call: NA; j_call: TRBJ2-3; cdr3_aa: CASSTPGVGTDTQYF; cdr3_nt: TGTGCCAGTAGTACTCCCGGGGTCGGCACAGATACGCAGTATTTT
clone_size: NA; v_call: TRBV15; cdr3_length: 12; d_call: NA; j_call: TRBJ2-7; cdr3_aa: CATSRATGEQYF; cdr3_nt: TGTGCCACCAGCAGGGCGACAGGAGAGCAGTACTTC
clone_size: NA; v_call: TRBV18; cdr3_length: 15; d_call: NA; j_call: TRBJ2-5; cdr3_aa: CASSPDYGGQETQYF; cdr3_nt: TGTGCCAGCTCACCCGATTACGGGGGCCAAGAGACCCAGTACTTC
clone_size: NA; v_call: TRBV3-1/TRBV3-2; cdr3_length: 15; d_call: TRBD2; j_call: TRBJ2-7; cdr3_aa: CASKNAGTSGGEQYF; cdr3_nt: TGTGCCAGCAAGAATGCCGGGACTAGTGGGGGGGAGCAGTACTTC
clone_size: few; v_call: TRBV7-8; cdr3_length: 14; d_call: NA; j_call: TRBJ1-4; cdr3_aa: CASSSHASGTPEFF; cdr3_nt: TGTGCCAGCAGTTCCCACGCCTCGGGGACACCAGAGTTTTTT
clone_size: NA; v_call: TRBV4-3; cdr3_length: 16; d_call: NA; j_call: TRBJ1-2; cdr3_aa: CASSPGGGERSYGYTF; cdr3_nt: TGCGCCAGCAGCCCGGGAGGGGGTGAGAGGAGCTATGGCTACACCTTC
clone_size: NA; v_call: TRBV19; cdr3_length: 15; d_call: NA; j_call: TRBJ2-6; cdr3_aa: CASSIHSSGANVLTF; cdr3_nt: TGTGCCAGTAGTATACACAGCTCTGGGGCCAACGTCCTGACTTTC
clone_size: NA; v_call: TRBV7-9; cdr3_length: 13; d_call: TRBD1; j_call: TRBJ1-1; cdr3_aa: CASSQGQGTEAFF; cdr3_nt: TGTGCCAGCAGCCAAGGACAGGGAACTGAAGCTTTCTTT
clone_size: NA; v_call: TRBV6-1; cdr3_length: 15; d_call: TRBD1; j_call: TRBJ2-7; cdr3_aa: CASSEPGQVAYEQYF; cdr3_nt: TGTGCCAGCAGTGAACCGGGACAGGTTGCCTACGAGCAGTACTTC
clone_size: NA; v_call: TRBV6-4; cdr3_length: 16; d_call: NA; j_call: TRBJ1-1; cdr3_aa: CASSDSDSPGITIAFF; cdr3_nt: TGTGCCAGCAGTGACTCCGATAGTCCAGGCATTACAATTGCTTTCTTT
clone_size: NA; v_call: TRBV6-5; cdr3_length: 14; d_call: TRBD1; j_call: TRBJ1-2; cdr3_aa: CASTPRGGPTGYTF; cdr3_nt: TGTGCCAGCACCCCCAGGGGGGGGCCCACCGGCTACACCTTC
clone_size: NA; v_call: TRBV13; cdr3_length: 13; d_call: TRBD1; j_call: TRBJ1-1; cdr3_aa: CASSLITGGEAFF; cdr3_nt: TGTGCCAGCAGCTTAATAACAGGGGGTGAAGCTTTCTTT